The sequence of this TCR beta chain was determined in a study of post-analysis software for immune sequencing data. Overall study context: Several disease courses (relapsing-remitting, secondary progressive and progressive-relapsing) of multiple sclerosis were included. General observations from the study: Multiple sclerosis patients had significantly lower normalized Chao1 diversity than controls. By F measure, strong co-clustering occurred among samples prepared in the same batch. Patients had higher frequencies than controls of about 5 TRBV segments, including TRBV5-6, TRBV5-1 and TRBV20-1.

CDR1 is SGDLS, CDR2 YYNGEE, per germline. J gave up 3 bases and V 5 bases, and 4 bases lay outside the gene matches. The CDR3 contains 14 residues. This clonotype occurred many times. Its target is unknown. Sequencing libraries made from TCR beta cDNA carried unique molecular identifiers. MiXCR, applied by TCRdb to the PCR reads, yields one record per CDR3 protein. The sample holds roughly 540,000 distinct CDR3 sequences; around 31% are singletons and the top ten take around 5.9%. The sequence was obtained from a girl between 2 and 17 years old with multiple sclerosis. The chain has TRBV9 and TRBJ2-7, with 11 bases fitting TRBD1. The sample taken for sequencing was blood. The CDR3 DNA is TGTGCCAGCAGTGCTGGGACAGGGGGCTACGAGCAGTACTTC. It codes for CASSAGTGGYEQYF.